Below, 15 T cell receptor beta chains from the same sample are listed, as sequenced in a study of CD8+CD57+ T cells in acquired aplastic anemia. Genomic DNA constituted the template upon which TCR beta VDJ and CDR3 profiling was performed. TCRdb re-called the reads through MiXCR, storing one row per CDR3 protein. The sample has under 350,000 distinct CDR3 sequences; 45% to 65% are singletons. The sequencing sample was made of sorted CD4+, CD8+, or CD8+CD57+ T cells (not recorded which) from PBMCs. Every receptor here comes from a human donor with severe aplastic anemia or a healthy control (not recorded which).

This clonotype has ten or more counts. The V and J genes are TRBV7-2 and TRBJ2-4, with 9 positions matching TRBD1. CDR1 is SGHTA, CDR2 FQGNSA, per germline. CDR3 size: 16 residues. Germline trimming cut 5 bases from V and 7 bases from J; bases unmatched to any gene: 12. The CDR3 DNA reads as TGTGCCAGCAGCCCCCCGCGGGGGACAGGGTTGAACATTCAGTACTTC. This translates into CASSPPRGTGLNIQYF. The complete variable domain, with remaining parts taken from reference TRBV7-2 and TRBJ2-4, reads GAGVSQSPSNKVTEKGKDVELRCDPISGHTALYWYRQSLGQGLEFLIYFQGNSAPDKSGLPSDRFSAERTGGSVSTLTIQRTQQEDSAVYLCASSPPRGTGLNIQYFGAGTRLSVL.

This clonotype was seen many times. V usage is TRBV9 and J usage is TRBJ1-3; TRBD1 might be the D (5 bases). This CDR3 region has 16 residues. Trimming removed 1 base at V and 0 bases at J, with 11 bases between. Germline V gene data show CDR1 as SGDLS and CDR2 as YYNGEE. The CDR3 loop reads CASSVRGRPSGNTIYF. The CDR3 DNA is TGTGCCAGCAGCGTAAGGGGCAGACCCTCTGGAAACACCATATATTTT. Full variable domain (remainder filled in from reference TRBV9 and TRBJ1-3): DSGVTQTPKHLITATGQRVTLRCSPRSGDLSVYWYQQSLDQGLQFLIQYYNGEERAKGNILERFSAQQFPDLHSELNLSSLELGDSALYFCASSVRGRPSGNTIYFGEGSWLTVV.

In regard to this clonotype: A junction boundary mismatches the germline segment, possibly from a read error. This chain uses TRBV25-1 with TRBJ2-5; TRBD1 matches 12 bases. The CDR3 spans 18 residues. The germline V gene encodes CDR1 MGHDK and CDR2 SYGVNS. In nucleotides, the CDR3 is TGTGCCAGCAGTGTCAAGCTCGTCGGGACAGGGGGCAGGAAGACCCAGTACTTT. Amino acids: CASSVKLVGTGGRKTQYF.

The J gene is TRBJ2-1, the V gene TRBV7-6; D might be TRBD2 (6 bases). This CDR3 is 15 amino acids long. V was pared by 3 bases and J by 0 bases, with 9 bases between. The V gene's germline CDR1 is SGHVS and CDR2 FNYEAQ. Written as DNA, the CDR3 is TGTGCCAGCAGCTTTGGCGGGAACTCCTACAATGAGCAGTTCTTC. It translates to CASSFGGNSYNEQFF.

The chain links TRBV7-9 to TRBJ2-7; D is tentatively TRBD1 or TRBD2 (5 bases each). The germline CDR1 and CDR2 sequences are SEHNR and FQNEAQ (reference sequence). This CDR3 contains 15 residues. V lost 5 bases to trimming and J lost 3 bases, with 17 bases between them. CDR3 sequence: CASSRFGAPSYEQYF. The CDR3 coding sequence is TGTGCCAGCAGCCGGTTCGGGGCTCCAAGCTACGAGCAGTACTTC.

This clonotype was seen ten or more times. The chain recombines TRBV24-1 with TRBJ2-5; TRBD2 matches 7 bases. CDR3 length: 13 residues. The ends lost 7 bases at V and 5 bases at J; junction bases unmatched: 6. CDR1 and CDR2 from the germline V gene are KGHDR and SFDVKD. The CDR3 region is CATSAAGVETQYF. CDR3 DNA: TGTGCCACCAGCGCCGCGGGGGTCGAGACCCAGTACTTC.

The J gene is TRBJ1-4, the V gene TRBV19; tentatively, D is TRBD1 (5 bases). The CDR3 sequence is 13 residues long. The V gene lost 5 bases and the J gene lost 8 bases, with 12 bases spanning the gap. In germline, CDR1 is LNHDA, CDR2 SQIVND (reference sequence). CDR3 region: CASSRGVGEKLFF. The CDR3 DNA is TGTGCCAGTAGTCGGGGCGTGGGCGAAAAACTGTTTTTT.

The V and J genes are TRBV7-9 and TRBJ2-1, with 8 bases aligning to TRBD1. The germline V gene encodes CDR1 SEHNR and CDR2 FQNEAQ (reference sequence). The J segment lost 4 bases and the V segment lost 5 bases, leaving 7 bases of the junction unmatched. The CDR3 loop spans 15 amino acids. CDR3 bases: TGTGCCAGCAGCCCATTCGGACAGGGTTACAATGAGCAGTTCTTC. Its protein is CASSPFGQGYNEQFF.

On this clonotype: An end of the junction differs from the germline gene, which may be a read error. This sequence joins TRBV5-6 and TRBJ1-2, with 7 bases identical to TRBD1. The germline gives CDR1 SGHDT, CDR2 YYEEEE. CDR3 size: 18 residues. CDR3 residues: CASSHLRDRRTTNYGYAF. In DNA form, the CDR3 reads TGTGCCAGCAGCCATTTGCGGGACAGAAGAACTACTAACTATGGCTACGCCTTC.

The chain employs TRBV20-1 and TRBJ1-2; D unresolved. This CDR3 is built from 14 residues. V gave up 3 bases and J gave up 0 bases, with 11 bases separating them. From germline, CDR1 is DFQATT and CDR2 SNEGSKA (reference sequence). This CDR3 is CSASLAAANYGYTF. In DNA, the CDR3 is TGCAGTGCTAGTCTGGCGGCCGCTAACTATGGCTACACCTTC.

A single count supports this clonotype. The CDR3 loop is CASSSRGGGLDEQYF. DNA of the CDR3: TGTGCCAGCAGCTCACGCGGGGGCGGGTTGGACGAGCAGTACTTC. The chain uses TRBV7-2 and TRBJ2-7; the D gene is possibly TRBD2 (7 bases). V was pared by 4 bases and J by 5 bases, with 18 bases between. This CDR3 has 15 residues. The germline V gene encodes CDR1 SGHTA and CDR2 FQGNSA.

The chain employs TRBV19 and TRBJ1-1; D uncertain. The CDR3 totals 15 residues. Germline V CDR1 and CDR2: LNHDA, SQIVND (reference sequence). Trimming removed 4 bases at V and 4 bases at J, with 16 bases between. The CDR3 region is CASSTTADVTTEAFF. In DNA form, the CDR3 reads TGTGCCAGTAGTACAACAGCTGATGTAACCACTGAAGCTTTCTTT.

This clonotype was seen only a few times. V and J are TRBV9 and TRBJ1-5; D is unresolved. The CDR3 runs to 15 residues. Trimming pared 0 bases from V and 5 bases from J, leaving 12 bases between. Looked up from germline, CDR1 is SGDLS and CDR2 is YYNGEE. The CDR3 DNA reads TGTGCCAGCAGCGTAGATGGCGACACCGATCAGCCCCAGCATTTT. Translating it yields CASSVDGDTDQPQHF.

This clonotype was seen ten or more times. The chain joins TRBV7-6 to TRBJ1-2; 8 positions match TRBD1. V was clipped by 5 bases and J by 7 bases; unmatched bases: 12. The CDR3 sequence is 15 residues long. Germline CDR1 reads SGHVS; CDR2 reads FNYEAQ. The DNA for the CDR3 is TGTGCCAGCAGCCGGGCTCAGGGGGCGCAAGGTGGCTACACCTTC. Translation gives CASSRAQGAQGGYTF.

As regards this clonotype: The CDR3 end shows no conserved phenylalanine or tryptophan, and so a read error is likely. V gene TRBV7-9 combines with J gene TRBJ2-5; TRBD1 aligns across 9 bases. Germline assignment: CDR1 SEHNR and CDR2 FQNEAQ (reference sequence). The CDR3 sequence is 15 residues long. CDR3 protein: CASGTGGAARESQYS. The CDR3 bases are TGTGCCAGCGGAACAGGGGGCGCAGCACGAGAGAGCCAGTACTCC.